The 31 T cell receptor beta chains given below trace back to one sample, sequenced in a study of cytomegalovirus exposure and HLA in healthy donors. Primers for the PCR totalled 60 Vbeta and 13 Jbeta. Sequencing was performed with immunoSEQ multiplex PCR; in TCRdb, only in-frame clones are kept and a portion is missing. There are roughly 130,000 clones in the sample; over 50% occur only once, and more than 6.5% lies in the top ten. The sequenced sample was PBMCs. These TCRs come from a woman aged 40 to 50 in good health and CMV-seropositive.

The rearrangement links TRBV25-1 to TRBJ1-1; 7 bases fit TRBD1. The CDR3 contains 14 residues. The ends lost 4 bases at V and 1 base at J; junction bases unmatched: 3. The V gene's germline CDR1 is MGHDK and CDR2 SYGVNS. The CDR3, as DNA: TGTGCCAGCAGTGGGGACAGATCGAACACTGAAGCTTTCTTT. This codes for CASSGDRSNTEAFF.

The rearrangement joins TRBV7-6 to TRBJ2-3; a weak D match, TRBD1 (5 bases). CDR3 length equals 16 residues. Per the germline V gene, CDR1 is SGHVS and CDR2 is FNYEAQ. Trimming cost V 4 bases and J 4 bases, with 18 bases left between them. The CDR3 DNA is TGTGCCAGCAGCTCAGGACACCACCTACCCTCAGATACGCAGTATTTT. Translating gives CASSSGHHLPSDTQYF.

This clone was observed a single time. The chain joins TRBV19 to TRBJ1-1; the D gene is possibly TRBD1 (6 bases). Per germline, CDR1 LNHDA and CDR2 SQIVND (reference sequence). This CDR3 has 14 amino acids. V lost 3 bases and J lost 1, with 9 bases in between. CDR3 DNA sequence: TGTGCCAGTAGTATCAGGGGTCCGAACACTGAAGCTTTCTTT. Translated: CASSIRGPNTEAFF. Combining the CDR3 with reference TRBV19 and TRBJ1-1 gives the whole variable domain DGGITQSPKYLFRKEGQNVTLSCEQNLNHDAMYWYRQDPGQGLRLIYYSQIVNDFQKGDIAEGYSVSREKKESFPLTVTSAQKNPTAFYLCASSIRGPNTEAFFGQGTRLTVV.

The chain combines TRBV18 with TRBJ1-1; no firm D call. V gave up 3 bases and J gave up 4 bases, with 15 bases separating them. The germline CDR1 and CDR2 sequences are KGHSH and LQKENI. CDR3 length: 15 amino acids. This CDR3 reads CASSPRPVGGTEAFF. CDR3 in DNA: TGTGCCAGCTCACCCCGACCTGTGGGAGGCACTGAAGCTTTCTTT.

The CDR3 DNA sequence: TGTGCCAGCAGTTACTCGATTAAGCGAGGGAAAGCTTTCTTT. Amino acids: CASSYSIKRGKAFF. The rearrangement links TRBV6-5 to TRBJ1-1; D not certain. Trimming removed 0 bases at V and 9 bases at J, with 14 bases between. The CDR3 has 14 residues. CDR1 is MNHEY, CDR2 SVGAGI, per germline.

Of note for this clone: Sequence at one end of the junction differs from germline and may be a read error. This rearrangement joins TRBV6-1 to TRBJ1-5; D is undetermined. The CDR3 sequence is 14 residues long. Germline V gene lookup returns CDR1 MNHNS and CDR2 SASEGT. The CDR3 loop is CASSEGGLRQPQHF. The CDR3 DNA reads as TGTGCCAGCAGCGAAGGAGGGCTTAGACAGCCCCAGCATTTT.

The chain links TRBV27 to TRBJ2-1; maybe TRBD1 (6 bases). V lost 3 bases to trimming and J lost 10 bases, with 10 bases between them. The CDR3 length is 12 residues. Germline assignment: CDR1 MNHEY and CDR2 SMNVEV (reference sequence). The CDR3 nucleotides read TGTGCCAGCAGTTTGTGGGGGCGAGAGCAGTTCTTC. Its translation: CASSLWGREQFF.

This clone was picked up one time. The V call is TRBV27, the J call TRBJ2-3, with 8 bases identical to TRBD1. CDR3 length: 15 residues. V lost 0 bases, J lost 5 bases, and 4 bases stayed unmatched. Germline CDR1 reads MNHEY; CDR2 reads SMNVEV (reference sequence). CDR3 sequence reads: CASSLSDRGQDTQYF. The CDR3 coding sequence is TGTGCCAGCAGTTTATCAGACAGGGGCCAAGATACGCAGTATTTT.

CDR3 in amino acids: CASSDLAGGPYEQYF. CDR3 nucleotide sequence: TGTGCCAGCAGTGACCTAGCGGGAGGACCCTACGAGCAGTACTTC. The genes are TRBV25-1 and TRBJ2-7, with 11 bases identical to TRBD2. The CDR3 totals 15 residues. With V trimmed by 3 bases and J by 2 bases, 3 bases remained unmatched. CDR1 MGHDK and CDR2 SYGVNS come from the germline V gene.

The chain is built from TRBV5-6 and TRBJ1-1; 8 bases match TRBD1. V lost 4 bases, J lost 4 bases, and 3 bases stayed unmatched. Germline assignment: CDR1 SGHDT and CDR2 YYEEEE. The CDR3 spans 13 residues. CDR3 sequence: CASSPDRGTEAFF. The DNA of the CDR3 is TGTGCCAGCAGCCCCGACAGGGGCACTGAAGCTTTCTTT.

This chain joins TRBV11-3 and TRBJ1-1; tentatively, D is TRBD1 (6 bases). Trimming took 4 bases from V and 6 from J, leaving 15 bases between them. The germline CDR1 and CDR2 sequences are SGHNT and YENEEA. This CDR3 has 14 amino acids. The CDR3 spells CASSSSGEGSEAFF. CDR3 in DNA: TGTGCCAGCAGCTCTTCAGGGGAAGGTTCTGAAGCTTTCTTT.

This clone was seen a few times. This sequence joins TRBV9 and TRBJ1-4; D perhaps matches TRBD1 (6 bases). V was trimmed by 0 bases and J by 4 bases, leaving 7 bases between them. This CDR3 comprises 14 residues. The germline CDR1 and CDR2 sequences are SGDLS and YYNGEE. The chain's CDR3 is CASSVGDINEKLFF. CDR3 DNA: TGTGCCAGCAGCGTAGGGGACATTAATGAAAAACTGTTTTTT.

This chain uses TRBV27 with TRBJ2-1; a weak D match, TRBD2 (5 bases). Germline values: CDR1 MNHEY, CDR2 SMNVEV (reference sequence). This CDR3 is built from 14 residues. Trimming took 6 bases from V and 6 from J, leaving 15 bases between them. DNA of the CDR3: TGTGCCAGCAGCGACCGCCTAGCCGTCAATGAGCAGTTCTTC. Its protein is CASSDRLAVNEQFF.

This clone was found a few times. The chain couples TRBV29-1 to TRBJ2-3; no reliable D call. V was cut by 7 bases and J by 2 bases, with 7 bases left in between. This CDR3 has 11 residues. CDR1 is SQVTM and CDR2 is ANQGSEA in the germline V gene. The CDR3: CSGGHTDTQYF. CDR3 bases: TGCAGCGGCGGCCACACAGATACGCAGTATTTT.

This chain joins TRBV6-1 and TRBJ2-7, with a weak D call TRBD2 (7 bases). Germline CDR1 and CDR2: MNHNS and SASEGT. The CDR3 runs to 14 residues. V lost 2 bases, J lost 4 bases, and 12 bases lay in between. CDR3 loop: CASSESGGGYEQYF. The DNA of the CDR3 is TGTGCCAGCAGTGAATCGGGGGGCGGGTACGAGCAGTACTTC.

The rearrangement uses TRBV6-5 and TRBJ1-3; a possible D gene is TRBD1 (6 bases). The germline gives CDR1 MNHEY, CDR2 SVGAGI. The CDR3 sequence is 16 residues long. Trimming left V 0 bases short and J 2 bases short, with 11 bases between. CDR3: CASSYSATGPGNTIYF. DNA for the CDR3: TGTGCCAGCAGTTACTCAGCGACAGGTCCTGGAAACACCATATATTTT.

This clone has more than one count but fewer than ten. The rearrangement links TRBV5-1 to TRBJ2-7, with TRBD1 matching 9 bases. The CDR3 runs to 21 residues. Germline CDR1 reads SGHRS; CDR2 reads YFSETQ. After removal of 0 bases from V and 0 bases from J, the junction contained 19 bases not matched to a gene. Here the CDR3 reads CASSLAVAGTGPNVNSYEQYF. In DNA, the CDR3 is TGCGCCAGCAGCTTGGCGGTCGCCGGGACAGGGCCAAATGTTAACTCCTACGAGCAGTACTTC.

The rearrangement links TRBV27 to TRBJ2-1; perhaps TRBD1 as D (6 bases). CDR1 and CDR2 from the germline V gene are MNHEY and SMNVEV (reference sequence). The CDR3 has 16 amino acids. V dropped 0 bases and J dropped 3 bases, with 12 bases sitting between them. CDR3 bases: TGTGCCAGCAGTTTATCACAGGGTGCTGGCTACAATGAGCAGTTCTTC. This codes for CASSLSQGAGYNEQFF.

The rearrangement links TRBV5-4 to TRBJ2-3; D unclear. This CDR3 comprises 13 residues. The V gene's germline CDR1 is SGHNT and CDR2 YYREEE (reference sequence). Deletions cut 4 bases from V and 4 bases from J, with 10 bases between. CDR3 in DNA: TGTGCCAGCAGCGCGCTCACCTCAGATACGCAGTATTTT. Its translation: CASSALTSDTQYF.

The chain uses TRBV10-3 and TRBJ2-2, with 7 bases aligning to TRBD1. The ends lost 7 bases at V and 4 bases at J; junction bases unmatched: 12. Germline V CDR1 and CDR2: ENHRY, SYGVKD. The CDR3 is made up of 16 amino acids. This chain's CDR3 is CAITGDRDEGTGELFF. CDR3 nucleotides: TGTGCCATCACCGGCGACAGGGACGAGGGCACCGGGGAGCTGTTTTTT.

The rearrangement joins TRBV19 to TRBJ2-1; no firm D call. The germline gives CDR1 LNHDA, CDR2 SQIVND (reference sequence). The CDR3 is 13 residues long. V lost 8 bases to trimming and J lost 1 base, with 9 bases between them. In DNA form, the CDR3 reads TGTGCCAGTGGGCCTGTATCCTACAATGAGCAGTTCTTC. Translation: CASGPVSYNEQFF.

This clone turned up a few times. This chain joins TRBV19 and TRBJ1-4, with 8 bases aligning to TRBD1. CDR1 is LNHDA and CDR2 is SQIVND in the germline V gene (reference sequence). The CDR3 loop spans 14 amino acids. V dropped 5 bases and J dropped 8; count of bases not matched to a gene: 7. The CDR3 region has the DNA TGTGCCAGTAGTGGTGGACAGGGCCGCGAAAAACTGTTTTTT. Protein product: CASSGGQGREKLFF.

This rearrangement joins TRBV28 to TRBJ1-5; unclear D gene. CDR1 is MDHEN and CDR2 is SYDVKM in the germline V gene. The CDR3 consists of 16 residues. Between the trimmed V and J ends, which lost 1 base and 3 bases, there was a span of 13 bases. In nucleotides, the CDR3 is TGTGCCAGCAGTTTATCCCCGGGGATGTCCAATCAGCCCCAGCATTTT. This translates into CASSLSPGMSNQPQHF.

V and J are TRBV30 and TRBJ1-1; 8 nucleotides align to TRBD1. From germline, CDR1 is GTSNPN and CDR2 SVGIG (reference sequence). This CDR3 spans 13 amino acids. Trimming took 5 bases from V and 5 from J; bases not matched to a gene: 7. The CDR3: CAWARQGATEAFF. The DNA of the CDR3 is TGTGCCTGGGCCCGGCAGGGGGCGACTGAAGCTTTCTTT.

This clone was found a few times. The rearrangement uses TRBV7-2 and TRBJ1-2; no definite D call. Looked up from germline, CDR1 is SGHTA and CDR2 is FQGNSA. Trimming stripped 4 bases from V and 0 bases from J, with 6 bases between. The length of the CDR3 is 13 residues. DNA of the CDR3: TGTGCCAGCAGCTCCAGGACTAACTATGGCTACACCTTC. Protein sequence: CASSSRTNYGYTF.

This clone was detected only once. CDR3 sequence: CASREWEGQAAYEQYF. DNA of the CDR3: TGTGCCAGCAGGGAATGGGAGGGACAGGCCGCCTACGAGCAGTACTTC. V and J are TRBV6-1 and TRBJ2-7; possible D gene TRBD1, 8 bases. The CDR3 loop spans 16 amino acids. Deletions cut 6 bases from V and 2 bases from J, with 20 bases between. CDR1 and CDR2 (germline): MNHNS, SASEGT.

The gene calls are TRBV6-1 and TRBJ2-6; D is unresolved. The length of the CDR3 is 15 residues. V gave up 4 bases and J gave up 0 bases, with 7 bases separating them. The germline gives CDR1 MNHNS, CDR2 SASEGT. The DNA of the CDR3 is TGTGCCAGCAGTGGAACGGTCTCTGGGGCCAACGTCCTGACTTTC. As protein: CASSGTVSGANVLTF.

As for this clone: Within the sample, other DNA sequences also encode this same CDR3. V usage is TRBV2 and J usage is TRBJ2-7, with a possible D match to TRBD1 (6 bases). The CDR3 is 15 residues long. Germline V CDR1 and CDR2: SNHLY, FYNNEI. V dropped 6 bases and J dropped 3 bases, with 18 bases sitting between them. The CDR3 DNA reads TGTGCCAGCAGCCCTGGACAGCCGGGGCGCTACGAGCAGTACTTC. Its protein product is CASSPGQPGRYEQYF.

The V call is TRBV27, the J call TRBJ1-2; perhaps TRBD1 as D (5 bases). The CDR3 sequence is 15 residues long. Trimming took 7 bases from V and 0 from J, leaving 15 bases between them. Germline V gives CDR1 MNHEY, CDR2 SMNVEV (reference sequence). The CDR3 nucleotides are TGTGCCAGCACCCGATTCACAGGATCTAACTATGGCTACACCTTC. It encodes CASTRFTGSNYGYTF.

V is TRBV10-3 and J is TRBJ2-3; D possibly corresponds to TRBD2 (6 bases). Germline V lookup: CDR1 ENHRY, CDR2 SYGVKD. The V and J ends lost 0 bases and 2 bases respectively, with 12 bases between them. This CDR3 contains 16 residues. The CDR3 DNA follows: TGTGCCATCAGTGAGTCAGGCGGGACCAACACAGATACGCAGTATTTT. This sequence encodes CAISESGGTNTDTQYF.

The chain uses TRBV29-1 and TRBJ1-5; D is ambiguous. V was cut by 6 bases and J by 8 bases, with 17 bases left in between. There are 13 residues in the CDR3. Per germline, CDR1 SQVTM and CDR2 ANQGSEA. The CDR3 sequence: CSVEKSPGEPQHF. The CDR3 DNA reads TGCAGCGTCGAGAAAAGCCCAGGCGAGCCCCAGCATTTT.